This T cell receptor beta chain was retrieved from a study of T cell responses to AZD1222 COVID-19 vaccine. The V end lost 5 bases, the J end lost 3 bases, and 14 bases lay between the germline ends. From germline, CDR1 is ENHRY and CDR2 SYGVKD. The CDR3 totals 15 residues. Data came from immunoSEQ multiplex PCR; TCRdb stores just in-frame clones and leaves some out. The sample lists 150,000 or so clones; approximately 90% were seen once. The specimen comprised peripheral blood, sampled 28 days after the second AZD1222 dose. The chain recombines TRBV10-3 with TRBJ1-5, with a possible D match to TRBD1 (5 bases). The receptor was isolated from an adult who received the AZD1222 COVID-19 vaccine. Written as DNA, the CDR3 is TGTGCCATCAGTTCGGAAGGGACGGCCAATCAGCCCCAGCATTTT. Its translation: CAISSEGTANQPQHF.